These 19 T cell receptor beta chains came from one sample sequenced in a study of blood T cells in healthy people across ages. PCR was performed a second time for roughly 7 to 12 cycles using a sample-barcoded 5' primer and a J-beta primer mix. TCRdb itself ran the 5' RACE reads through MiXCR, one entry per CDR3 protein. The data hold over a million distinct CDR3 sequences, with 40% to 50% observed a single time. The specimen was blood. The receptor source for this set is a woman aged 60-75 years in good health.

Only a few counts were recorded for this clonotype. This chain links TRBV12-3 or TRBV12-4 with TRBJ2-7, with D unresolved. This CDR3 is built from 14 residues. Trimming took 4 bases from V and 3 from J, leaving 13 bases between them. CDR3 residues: CASSSDVNLYEQYF. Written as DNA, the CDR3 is TGTGCCAGCAGTTCTGACGTGAATCTCTACGAGCAGTACTTC.

CDR3 in amino acids: CASSPGGRGREYF. CDR3 sequence (DNA): TGTGCCAGCAGCCCAGGCGGTCGGGGCAGGGAGTACTTC. The chain has TRBV7-2 and TRBJ2-5; D possibly uses TRBD1 or TRBD2 (5 bases each). Germline loops: CDR1 SGHTA, CDR2 FQGNSA. The CDR3 has 13 residues. V was cut by 5 bases and J by 12 bases, with 19 bases left in between.

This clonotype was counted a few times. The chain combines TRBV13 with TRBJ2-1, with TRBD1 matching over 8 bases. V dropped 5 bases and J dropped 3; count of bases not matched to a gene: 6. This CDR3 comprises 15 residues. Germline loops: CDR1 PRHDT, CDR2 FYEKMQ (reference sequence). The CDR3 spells CASSRLQGGYNEQFF. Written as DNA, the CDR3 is TGTGCCAGCAGCCGACTACAGGGGGGCTACAATGAGCAGTTCTTC.

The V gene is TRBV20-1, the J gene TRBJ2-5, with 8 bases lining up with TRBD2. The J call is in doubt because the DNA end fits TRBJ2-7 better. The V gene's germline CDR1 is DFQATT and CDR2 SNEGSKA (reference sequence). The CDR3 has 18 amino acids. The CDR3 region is CSARGPRSAGVFFYEQYF. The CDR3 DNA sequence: TGCAGTGCTAGAGGTCCCAGGTCAGCGGGAGTTTTCTTTTACGAGCAGTACTTC.

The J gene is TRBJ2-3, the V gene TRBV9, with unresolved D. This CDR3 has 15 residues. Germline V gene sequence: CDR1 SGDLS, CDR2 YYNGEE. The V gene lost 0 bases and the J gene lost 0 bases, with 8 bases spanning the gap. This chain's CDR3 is CASSVGTKSTDTQYF. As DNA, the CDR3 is TGTGCCAGCAGCGTAGGCACAAAGAGCACAGATACGCAGTATTTT.

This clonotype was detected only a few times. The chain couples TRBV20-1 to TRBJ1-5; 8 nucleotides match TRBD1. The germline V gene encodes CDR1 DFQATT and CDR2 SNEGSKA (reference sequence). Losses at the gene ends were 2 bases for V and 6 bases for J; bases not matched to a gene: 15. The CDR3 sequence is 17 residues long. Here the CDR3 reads CSARLLDRGRGGQPQHF. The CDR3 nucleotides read TGCAGTGCTAGACTCCTCGACAGGGGACGCGGGGGTCAGCCCCAGCATTTT.

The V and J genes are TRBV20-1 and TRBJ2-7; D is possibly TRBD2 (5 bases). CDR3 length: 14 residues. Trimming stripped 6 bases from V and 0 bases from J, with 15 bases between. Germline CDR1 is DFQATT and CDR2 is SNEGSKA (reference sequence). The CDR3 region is CSAQNDGSSYEQYF. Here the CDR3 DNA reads TGCAGTGCCCAGAATGATGGGAGCTCCTACGAGCAGTACTTC.

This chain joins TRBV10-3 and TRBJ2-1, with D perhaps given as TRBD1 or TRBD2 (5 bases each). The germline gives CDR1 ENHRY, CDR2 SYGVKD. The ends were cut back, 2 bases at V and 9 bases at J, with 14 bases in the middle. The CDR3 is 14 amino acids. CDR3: CAISEIWKRGEQFF. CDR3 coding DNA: TGTGCCATCAGTGAGATCTGGAAGAGGGGTGAGCAGTTCTTC.

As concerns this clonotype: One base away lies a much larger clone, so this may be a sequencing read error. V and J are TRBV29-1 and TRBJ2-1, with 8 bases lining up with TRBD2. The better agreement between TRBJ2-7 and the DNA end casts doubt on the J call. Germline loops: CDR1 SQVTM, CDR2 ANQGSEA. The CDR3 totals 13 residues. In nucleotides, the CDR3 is TGCAGCGTCCGCCCGGGAGGGCCCGATGAGCAGTACTTC. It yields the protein CSVRPGGPDEQYF.

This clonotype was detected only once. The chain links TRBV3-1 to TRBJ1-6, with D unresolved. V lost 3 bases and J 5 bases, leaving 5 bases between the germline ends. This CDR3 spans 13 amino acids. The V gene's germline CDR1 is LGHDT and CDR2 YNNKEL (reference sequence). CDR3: CASSQLNNSPLHF. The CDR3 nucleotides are TGTGCCAGCAGCCAGCTGAATAATTCACCCCTCCACTTT.

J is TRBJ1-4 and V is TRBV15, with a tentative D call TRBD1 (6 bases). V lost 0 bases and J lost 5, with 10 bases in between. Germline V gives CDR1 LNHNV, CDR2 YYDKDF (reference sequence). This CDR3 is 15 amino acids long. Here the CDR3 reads CATSRDQGPNEKLFF. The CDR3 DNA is TGTGCCACCAGCAGAGATCAGGGGCCGAATGAAAAACTGTTTTTT.

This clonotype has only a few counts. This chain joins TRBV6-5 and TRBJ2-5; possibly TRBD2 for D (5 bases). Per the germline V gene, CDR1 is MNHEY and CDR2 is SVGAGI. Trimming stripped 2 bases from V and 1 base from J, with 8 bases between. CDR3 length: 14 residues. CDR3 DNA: TGTGCCAGCAGTTACGGTAGCGCCCAAGAGACCCAGTACTTC. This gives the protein CASSYGSAQETQYF.

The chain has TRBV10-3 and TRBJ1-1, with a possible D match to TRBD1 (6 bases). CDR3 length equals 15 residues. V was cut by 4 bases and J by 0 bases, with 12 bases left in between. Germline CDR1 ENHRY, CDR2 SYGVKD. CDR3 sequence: CAISGGHHMNTEAFF. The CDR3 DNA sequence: TGTGCCATCAGTGGGGGACACCACATGAACACTGAAGCTTTCTTT.

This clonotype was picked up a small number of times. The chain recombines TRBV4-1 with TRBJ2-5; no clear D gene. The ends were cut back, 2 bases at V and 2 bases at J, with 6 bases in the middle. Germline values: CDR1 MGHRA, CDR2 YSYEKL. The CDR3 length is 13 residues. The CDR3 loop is CASSQWQQETQYF. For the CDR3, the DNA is TGCGCCAGCAGCCAATGGCAGCAAGAGACCCAGTACTTC.

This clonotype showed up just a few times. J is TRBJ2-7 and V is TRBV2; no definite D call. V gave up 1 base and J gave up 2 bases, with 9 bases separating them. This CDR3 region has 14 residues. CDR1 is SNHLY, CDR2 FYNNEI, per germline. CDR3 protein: CASSEDRGPYEQYF. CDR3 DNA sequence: TGTGCCAGCAGTGAAGACCGAGGACCCTACGAGCAGTACTTC.

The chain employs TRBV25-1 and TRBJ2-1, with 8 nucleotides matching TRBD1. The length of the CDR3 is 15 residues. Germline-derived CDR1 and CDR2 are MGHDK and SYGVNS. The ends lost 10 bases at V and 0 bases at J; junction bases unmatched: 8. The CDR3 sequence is CATTRTGRSYNEQFF. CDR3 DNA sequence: TGTGCCACGACCCGGACAGGGCGCTCCTACAATGAGCAGTTCTTC.

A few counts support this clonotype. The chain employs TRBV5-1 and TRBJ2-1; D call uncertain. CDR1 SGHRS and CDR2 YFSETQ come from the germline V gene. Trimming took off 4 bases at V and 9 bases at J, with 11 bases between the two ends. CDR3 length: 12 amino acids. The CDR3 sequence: CASSHTDVEQFF. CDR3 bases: TGCGCCAGCAGCCACACCGACGTTGAGCAGTTCTTC.

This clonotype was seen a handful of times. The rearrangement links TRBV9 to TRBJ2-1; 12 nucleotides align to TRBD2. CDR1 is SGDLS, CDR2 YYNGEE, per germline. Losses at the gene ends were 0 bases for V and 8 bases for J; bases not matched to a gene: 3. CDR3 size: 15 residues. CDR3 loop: CASSVELAGGDEQFF. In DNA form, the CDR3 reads TGTGCCAGCAGCGTAGAACTAGCGGGAGGTGATGAGCAGTTCTTC.

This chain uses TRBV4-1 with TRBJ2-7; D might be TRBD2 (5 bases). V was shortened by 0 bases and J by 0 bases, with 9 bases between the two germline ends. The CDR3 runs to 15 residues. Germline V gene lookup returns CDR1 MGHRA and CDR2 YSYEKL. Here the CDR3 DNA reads TGCGCCAGCAGCCAAGAATGGGAGAGCTCCTACGAGCAGTACTTC. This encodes CASSQEWESSYEQYF.